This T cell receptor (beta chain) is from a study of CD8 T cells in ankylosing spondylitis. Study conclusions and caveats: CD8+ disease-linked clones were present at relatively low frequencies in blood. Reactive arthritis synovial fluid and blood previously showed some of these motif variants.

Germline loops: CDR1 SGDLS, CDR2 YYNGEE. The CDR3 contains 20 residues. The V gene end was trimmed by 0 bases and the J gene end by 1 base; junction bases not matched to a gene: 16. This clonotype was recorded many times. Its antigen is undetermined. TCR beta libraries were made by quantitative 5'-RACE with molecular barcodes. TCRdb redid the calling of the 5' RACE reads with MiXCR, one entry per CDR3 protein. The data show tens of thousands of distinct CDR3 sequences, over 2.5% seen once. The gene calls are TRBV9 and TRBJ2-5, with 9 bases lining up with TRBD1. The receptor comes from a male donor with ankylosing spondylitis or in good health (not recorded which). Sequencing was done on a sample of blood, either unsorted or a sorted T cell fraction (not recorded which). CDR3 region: CASSVATGTGTRGSQETQYF. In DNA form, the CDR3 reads TGTGCCAGCAGCGTAGCTACGGGGACAGGGACCCGGGGATCCCAAGAGACCCAGTACTTC.